This T cell receptor beta chain was documented in a study of cytomegalovirus exposure and HLA in healthy donors. Overall study results and limits: The study flagged roughly 150 TCR beta chains as cytomegalovirus-associated.

Details on this clone: What it binds is not known.

The PCR had 60 Vbeta and 13 Jbeta primers. The data were produced by immunoSEQ multiplex PCR, yet TCRdb's version contains in-frame clones alone and is incomplete. The sample records around 180,000 clones, 80% being singletons. The TCR originated in a middle-aged woman in good health and CMV-seronegative. Sequences were obtained from PBMCs.

CDR3 sequence reads: CASFTLGAAPDTQYF. CDR3 bases: TGCGCCAGCTTTACTCTCGGAGCTGCCCCAGATACGCAGTATTTT. The chain links TRBV5-1 to TRBJ2-3; D is undetermined. This CDR3 has 15 amino acids. V was cut by 7 bases and J by 4 bases, with 19 bases left in between. Per germline, CDR1 SGHRS and CDR2 YFSETQ.